This TCR beta chain derives from a study of siplizumab effects on memory and regulatory T cells. General observations from the study: Sequences that were alloreactive and traceable to unstimulated CD4+ memory cells were significantly reduced by siplizumab.

This table comes from immunoSEQ multiplex PCR, and its TCRdb copy is limited to in-frame clones, with some not included. The data show 50,000 to 55,000 clones, about 97% seen once. Points on this clone: The antigen is undetermined.

The CDR3 is made up of 13 amino acids. V shed 3 bases, J shed 8 bases, and the junction held 5 bases outside the gene matches. Germline assignment: CDR1 SGHRS and CDR2 YFSETQ. The receptor was isolated from a human donor in good health. This sequence joins TRBV5-1 and TRBJ2-1, with 7 bases aligning to TRBD2. Sequencing was done on a sample of naive CD4+ T cells sorted from blood. The CDR3 region is CASSYPRGDEQFF. CDR3 nucleotide sequence: TGCGCCAGCAGCTATCCCCGGGGGGATGAGCAGTTCTTC.